The sequence of this T cell receptor (beta chain) was determined in a study of T-cell memory formation after mild COVID-19. A few counts support this clonotype. Via MiXCR, TCRdb re-called the 5' RACE reads, giving one row per CDR3 protein. The repertoire consists of approximately 300,000 distinct CDR3 sequences, with roughly 8.2% occurring once and the leading ten covering around a fifth. J gave up 6 bases and V 1 base, and 8 bases lay outside the gene matches. This CDR3 contains 17 residues. Germline assignment: CDR1 LGHNA and CDR2 YSLEER. V gene TRBV4-3 combines with J gene TRBJ2-2, with 10 nucleotides matching TRBD1. The sequencing sample was made of PBMCs or a T cell subset sorted from them (not recorded which). The clonotype originates from a man aged 18 to 30 who had mild COVID-19 (a few samples of this study predate the infection). Cell type and time point are not known. DNA for the CDR3: TGCGCCAGCAGCCAAGGGGCGGGGACAGGGGACCCCGGGGAGCTGTTTTTT. As protein: CASSQGAGTGDPGELFF.